Described below is a single T cell receptor beta chain sequence and its context. Its antigen is not known. Using a J-beta primer mix together with a sample-barcoded 5' primer, a second PCR was run for about 7 to 12 cycles. The template-switch adaptor was a 5' adaptor with 12 random nucleotides. It tagged each cDNA molecule. Via MiXCR, TCRdb re-called the 5' RACE reads, giving one row per CDR3 protein. The table shows 790,000 or so distinct CDR3 sequences, with roughly 50% occurring only once. This CDR3 has 16 residues. Germline V gives CDR1 SGHRS, CDR2 YFSETQ. The V and J ends lost 2 bases and 5 bases respectively, with 14 bases between them. The data were taken from a study of blood T cells in healthy people across ages. Study-wide results and caveats: Calculation of diversity from one million T cells yielded estimates considered to be underestimates. Long-lived donors had more naive CD4+ cells and higher diversity than aged donors. A roughly linear age-dependent decrease characterized TCR beta diversity per million T cells.

The sequencing input was blood. This clonotype originated in a man between 35 and 55 years old in good health. The chain combines TRBV5-1 with TRBJ1-6; D is ambiguous. The CDR3 loop is CASSFGPVDDNSPLHF. In DNA, the CDR3 is TGCGCCAGCAGCTTTGGCCCCGTTGACGATAATTCACCCCTCCACTTT. The complete variable domain, with remaining parts taken from reference TRBV5-1 and TRBJ1-6, reads KAGVTQTPRYLIKTRGQQVTLSCSPISGHRSVSWYQQTPGQGLQFLFEYFSETQRNKGNFPGRFSGRQFSNSRSEMNVSTLELGDSALYLCASSFGPVDDNSPLHFGNGTRLTVT.